A selection of T cell receptor beta chains follows, all from one sample in a study of lymphopenia after photon versus proton radiotherapy. Method: immunoSEQ multiplex PCR; TCRdb's copy keeps in-frame clones and lacks some. The sample holds approximately 15,000 clones, about 79% seen once. The material sequenced was peripheral blood, taken from a patient treated with photon-based radiotherapy. These receptors came from a man aged 50-59 years with gastric cancer. CDR3s include the opening cysteine and the closing phenylalanine or tryptophan. D genes are given only for firm matches. Some rows mark clone size as missing; the rest say once, few, many or name a class of expanded clone.

TRBV5-6,TRBJ2-1,-,TRBD1,CASSYPRGREQFF,TGTGCCAGCAGTTATCCCAGGGGGCGTGAGCAGTTCTTC
TRBV6-5,TRBJ1-1,-,TRBD1,CASSYFYGQGHTEAFF,TGTGCCAGCAGTTACTTTTACGGACAGGGCCACACTGAAGCTTTCTTT
TRBV9,TRBJ2-2,once,-,CASSVGVGVREHGELFF,TGTGCCAGCAGCGTAGGTGTGGGAGTAAGGGAGCACGGGGAGCTGTTTTTT
TRBV20-1,TRBJ1-1,-,TRBD1,CSAGRQGEAFF,TGCAGTGCTGGGAGACAGGGTGAGGCTTTCTTT
TRBV29-1,TRBJ2-5,-,-,CSVDGQGQETQYF,TGCAGCGTTGATGGGCAGGGGCAAGAGACCCAGTACTTC
TRBV29-1,TRBJ2-7,once,TRBD1,CSVSRAGQGYEQYF,TGCAGCGTATCAAGGGCGGGACAGGGCTACGAGCAGTACTTC
TRBV5-5,TRBJ2-3,-,-,CASSLGGPSTDTQYF,TGTGCCAGCAGCTTGGGGGGACCGTCCACAGATACGCAGTATTTT
TRBV6-4,TRBJ2-2,-,TRBD1,CASRAYRGRNTGELFF,TGTGCCAGCAGGGCTTACAGGGGGCGTAACACCGGGGAGCTGTTTTTT
TRBV6-4,TRBJ2-3,once,-,CASSEELTDTQYF,TGTGCCAGCAGTGAGGAGCTCACAGATACGCAGTATTTT
TRBV27,TRBJ1-4,-,-,CASSFSGGKLFF,TGTGCCAGCAGTTTTAGCGGGGGGAAACTGTTTTTT
TRBV2,TRBJ2-3,-,TRBD1,CASSDRGHTDTQYF,TGTGCCAGCAGTGACAGGGGGCACACAGATACGCAGTATTTT
TRBV11-3,TRBJ2-2,few,TRBD1,CASGQGGTGELFF,TGTGCCAGCGGACAGGGAGGCACCGGGGAGCTGTTTTTT
TRBV5-3,TRBJ2-7,-,-,CARSLVKQGDYEQYF,TGTGCCAGAAGCTTGGTCAAGCAGGGAGACTACGAGCAGTACTTC
TRBV18,TRBJ2-3,few,-,CASSPSDTQYF,TGTGCCAGCTCACCATCAGATACGCAGTATTTT
TRBV6-1,TRBJ1-5,-,TRBD1,CASSEDWDRGRILVNQPQHF,TGTGCCAGCAGTGAAGATTGGGACAGGGGGCGCATACTGGTCAATCAGCCCCAGCATTTT
TRBV10-1,TRBJ2-3,-,-,CASSGVTDTQYF,TGCGCCAGCAGTGGGGTCACAGATACGCAGTATTTT
TRBV19,TRBJ1-1,-,-,CASSISGSNTEAFF,TGTGCCAGTAGTATATCCGGCTCCAACACTGAAGCTTTCTTT
TRBV7-6,TRBJ2-2,-,-,CASSLGSAIYTGELFF,TGTGCCAGCAGCTTAGGTAGCGCGATATACACCGGGGAGCTGTTTTTT
TRBV28,TRBJ1-1,-,-,CASSLSLMNTEAFF,TGTGCCAGCAGTTTATCCCTAATGAACACTGAAGCTTTCTTT
TRBV5-1,TRBJ2-1,-,TRBD2,CASSLLAGGPEQFF,TGCGCCAGCAGCTTACTAGCGGGGGGGCCTGAGCAGTTCTTC
TRBV7-2,TRBJ1-5,few,TRBD1,CASSERQGGQPQHF,TGTGCCAGCAGCGAGAGACAGGGTGGGCAGCCCCAGCATTTT
TRBV7-2,TRBJ1-2,-,TRBD1,CASSPGTVGGYTF,TGTGCCAGCAGCCCTGGGACAGTGGGAGGCTACACCTTC
TRBV11-2,TRBJ2-7,-,TRBD2,CASSYGTSGVSSYEQYF,TGTGCCAGCAGCTACGGGACTAGCGGGGTTAGCTCCTACGAGCAGTACTTC
TRBV7-8,TRBJ1-1,-,-,CASSHSGKNTEAFF,TGTGCCAGCAGCCACTCCGGGAAAAACACTGAAGCTTTCTTT
TRBV4-3,TRBJ2-1,-,-,CASSQDLGYNEQFF,TGCGCCAGCAGCCAAGATCTTGGATACAATGAGCAGTTCTTC
TRBV9,TRBJ2-1,-,-,CASSVGASSYNEQFF,TGTGCCAGCAGCGTTGGGGCGAGCTCCTACAATGAGCAGTTCTTC
TRBV5-1,TRBJ2-5,-,-,CASSPTVGQETQYF,TGCGCCAGCAGCCCAACAGTGGGCCAAGAGACCCAGTACTTC
TRBV5-5,TRBJ1-6,-,TRBD1,CASSLVTGDSPYNSPLHF,TGTGCCAGCAGCTTGGTGACAGGGGACTCTCCATATAATTCACCCCTCCACTTT
TRBV5-1,TRBJ1-6,-,-,CASSLDGGNSPLHF,TGCGCCAGCAGCTTGGATGGGGGAAATTCACCCCTCCACTTT
TRBV10-1,TRBJ2-7,-,-,CASSDLGRGNYEQYF,TGCGCCAGCAGTGACCTCGGGAGAGGGAACTACGAGCAGTACTTC
TRBV19,TRBJ1-6,few,-,CASSLIADNSPLHF,TGTGCCAGTAGTTTGATAGCCGATAATTCACCCCTCCACTTT
TRBV7-2,TRBJ2-2,-,TRBD2,CASSPFLAGGPDTGELFF,TGTGCCAGCAGCCCCTTCCTAGCGGGGGGTCCGGACACCGGGGAGCTGTTTTTT
TRBV29-1,TRBJ2-3,once,-,CSVEPGTDTQYF,TGCAGCGTTGAACCAGGCACAGATACGCAGTATTTT
TRBV9,TRBJ2-7,-,-,CASSVSLAPHEQYF,TGTGCCAGCAGCGTAAGCCTAGCGCCCCACGAGCAGTACTTC
TRBV19,TRBJ1-1,-,-,CASSLPPYEAFF,TGTGCCAGTAGTTTGCCTCCTTATGAAGCTTTCTTT
TRBV5-6,TRBJ1-2,-,-,CASSSPDVYGYTF,TGTGCCAGCAGCAGTCCGGACGTTTATGGCTACACCTTC
TRBV19,TRBJ2-2,-,-,CASSMKQVGPGELFF,TGTGCCAGTAGTATGAAGCAGGTTGGGCCCGGGGAGCTGTTTTTT
TRBV12-5,TRBJ2-2,few,-,CASGPPGIAAGELFF,TGTGCTAGTGGTCCCCCAGGGATAGCAGCCGGGGAGCTGTTTTTT
TRBV6-5,TRBJ1-2,few,-,CASRGSGPSGYGYTF,TGTGCCAGCCGGGGCTCCGGGCCCTCGGGCTATGGCTACACCTTC
TRBV5-1,TRBJ2-7,-,-,CASSLGPTGSYEQYF,TGCGCCAGCAGCTTGGGACCTACAGGGTCCTACGAGCAGTACTTC
TRBV30,TRBJ2-5,-,-,CAWGTGGQQETQYF,TGTGCCTGGGGGACTGGGGGGCAACAAGAGACCCAGTACTTC
TRBV10-2,TRBJ1-1,-,-,CASTGLPIGGTEAFF,TGCGCCAGCACGGGACTCCCGATTGGGGGCACTGAAGCTTTCTTT
TRBV19,TRBJ1-6,-,-,CASKVPKENSPLHF,TGTGCCAGTAAGGTGCCGAAGGAGAATTCACCCCTCCACTTT
TRBV4-3,TRBJ1-5,once,-,CASSQDRADPNQPQHF,TGCGCCAGCAGCCAAGATCGAGCAGACCCCAATCAGCCCCAGCATTTT
TRBV19,TRBJ1-5,-,-,CASSIRGNQPQHF,TGTGCCAGTAGTATAAGGGGGAATCAGCCCCAGCATTTT
TRBV30,TRBJ1-3,few,-,CAWGGGAPGNTIYF,TGTGCCTGGGGCGGGGGCGCCCCTGGAAACACCATATATTTT
TRBV5-6,TRBJ2-3,once,TRBD2,CASSLTSGVAVDTQYF,TGTGCCAGCAGCCTGACTAGCGGGGTGGCGGTAGATACGCAGTATTTT
TRBV7-8,TRBJ2-1,-,-,CASSLGSHEQFF,TGTGCCAGCAGCTTAGGGTCCCATGAGCAGTTCTTC
TRBV4-1,TRBJ2-7,-,TRBD1,CASSQAADRVSYEQYF,TGCGCCAGCAGCCAAGCAGCGGACAGGGTCTCCTACGAGCAGTACTTC
TRBV10-3,TRBJ1-2,-,-,CAISDNRDYGYTF,TGTGCCATCAGTGATAATAGGGACTATGGCTACACCTTC
TRBV7-2,TRBJ1-6,-,TRBD1,CAIPTGSNSPLHF,TGTGCCATTCCGACAGGGTCAAATTCACCCCTCCACTTT
TRBV5-4,TRBJ2-3,-,-,CASSLDLFASTDTQYF,TGTGCCAGCAGCTTGGATCTATTCGCTAGCACAGATACGCAGTATTTT
TRBV30,TRBJ2-7,-,TRBD1,CACIPDRSSYEQYF,TGTGCCTGCATTCCGGACAGGAGCTCCTACGAGCAGTACTTC
TRBV7-2,TRBJ2-7,-,-,CASSLARGTGINSYEQYF,TGTGCCAGCAGCTTAGCGCGAGGGACCGGGATCAACTCCTACGAGCAGTACTTC
TRBV4-2,TRBJ2-1,-,TRBD2,CASSLRTGLGIHEQFF,TGTGCCAGCAGCCTCAGGACGGGACTAGGTATCCATGAGCAGTTCTTC
TRBV7-3,TRBJ1-2,-,-,CASSVTANYGYTF,TGTGCCAGCAGCGTAACAGCTAACTATGGCTACACCTTC
TRBV7-9,TRBJ2-2,-,-,CASSLLNTGELFF,TGTGCCAGCAGCTTACTGAACACCGGGGAGCTGTTTTTT
TRBV7-2,TRBJ2-7,-,-,CASSSDAGANEQYF,TGTGCCAGCAGCTCGGATGCGGGGGCCAACGAGCAGTACTTC
TRBV19,TRBJ2-2,once,-,CASSIDALGGELFF,TGTGCCAGTAGTATAGACGCGTTGGGCGGGGAGCTGTTTTTT
TRBV19,TRBJ1-5,once,-,CASSIIGPSNQPQHF,TGTGCCAGTAGTATTATTGGGCCCAGCAATCAGCCCCAGCATTTT